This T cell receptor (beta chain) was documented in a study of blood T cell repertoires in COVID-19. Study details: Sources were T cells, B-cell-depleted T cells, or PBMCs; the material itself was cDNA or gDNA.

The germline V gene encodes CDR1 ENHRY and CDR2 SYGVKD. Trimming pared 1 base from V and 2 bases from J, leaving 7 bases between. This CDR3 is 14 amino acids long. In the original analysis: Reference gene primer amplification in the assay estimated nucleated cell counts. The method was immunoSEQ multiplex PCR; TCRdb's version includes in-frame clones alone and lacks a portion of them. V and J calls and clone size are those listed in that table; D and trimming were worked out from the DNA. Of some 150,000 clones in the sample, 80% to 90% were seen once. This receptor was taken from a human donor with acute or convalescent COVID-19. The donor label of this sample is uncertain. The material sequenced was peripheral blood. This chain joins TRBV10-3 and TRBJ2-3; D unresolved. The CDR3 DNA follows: TGTGCCATCAGTGAGTTTGCGTTCACAGATACGCAGTATTTT. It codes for CAISEFAFTDTQYF.